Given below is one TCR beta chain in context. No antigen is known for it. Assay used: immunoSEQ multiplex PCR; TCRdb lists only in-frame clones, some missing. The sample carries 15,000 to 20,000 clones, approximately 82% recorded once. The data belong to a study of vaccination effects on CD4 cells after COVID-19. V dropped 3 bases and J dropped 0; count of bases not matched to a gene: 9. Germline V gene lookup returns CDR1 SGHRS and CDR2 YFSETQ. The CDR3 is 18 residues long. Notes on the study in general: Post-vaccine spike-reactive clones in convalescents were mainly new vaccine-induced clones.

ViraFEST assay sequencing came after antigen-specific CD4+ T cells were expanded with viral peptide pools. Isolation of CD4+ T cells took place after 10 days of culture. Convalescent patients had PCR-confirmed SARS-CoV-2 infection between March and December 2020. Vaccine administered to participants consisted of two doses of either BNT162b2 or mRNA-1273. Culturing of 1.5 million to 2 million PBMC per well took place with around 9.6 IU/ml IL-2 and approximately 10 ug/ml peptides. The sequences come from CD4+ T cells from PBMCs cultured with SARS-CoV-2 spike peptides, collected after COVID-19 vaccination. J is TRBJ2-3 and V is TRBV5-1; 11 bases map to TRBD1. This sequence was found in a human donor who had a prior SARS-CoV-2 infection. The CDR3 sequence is CASSYGQGAHSSTDTQYF. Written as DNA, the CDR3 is TGCGCCAGCAGCTATGGACAGGGGGCCCATTCTAGCACAGATACGCAGTATTTT.